Shown below are 20 T cell receptor beta chains from a single sample sequenced in a study of Ad26.COV2.S vaccination and SARS-CoV-2 variants. Treatment described: approximately 18 received Ad26.COV2.S at low or high dose, single or two shots; 5 received placebo; per-sample allocation not given. Each sample was drawn 63 days after the first injection (of vaccine or placebo). TCRdb's table, derived via immunoSEQ multiplex PCR, lists solely in-frame clones and lacks some. Of 250,000 or so clones listed, about 83% were seen once; the top ten hold less than 3.5%. Sequences were derived from peripheral blood, sampled in a trial of Ad26.COV2.S vaccine versus placebo. The receptors shown here come from a person aged 18-65 years who received the Ad26.COV2.S COVID-19 vaccine or a placebo.

The rearrangement uses TRBV19 and TRBJ2-3; D unclear. This CDR3 has 15 amino acids. V lost 5 bases to trimming and J lost 7 bases, with 19 bases between them. Germline CDR1 and CDR2: LNHDA and SQIVND (reference sequence). The CDR3 DNA sequence: TGTGCCAGTAGTGGAGCGTCAGCTACTACCCATACGCAGTATTTT. Translated, it gives CASSGASATTHTQYF. The variable domain in full, with the rest retrieved from reference TRBV19 and TRBJ2-3, is DGGITQSPKYLFRKEGQNVTLSCEQNLNHDAMYWYRQDPGQGLRLIYYSQIVNDFQKGDIAEGYSVSREKKESFPLTVTSAQKNPTAFYLCASSGASATTHTQYFGPGTRLTVL.

This chain links TRBV20-1 with TRBJ2-7; perhaps D is TRBD1 or TRBD2 (5 bases each). Germline lookup yields CDR1 DFQATT and CDR2 SNEGSKA (reference sequence). V shed 3 bases and J shed 3 bases, with 9 bases lying between them. This CDR3 has 12 residues. The CDR3 reads CSASRDLYEQYF. In nucleotides, the CDR3 is TGCAGTGCTAGTCGGGACCTCTACGAGCAGTACTTC.

The chain has TRBV11-2 and TRBJ2-2, with 8 bases matching TRBD2. The V gene's germline CDR1 is SGHAT and CDR2 FQNNGV. V lost 1 base to trimming and J lost 7 bases; unmatched junction nucleotides: 8. This CDR3 has 16 residues. Here the CDR3 reads CASSLVAGGENGELFF. The CDR3 DNA follows: TGTGCCAGCAGCTTAGTGGCGGGGGGCGAGAACGGGGAGCTGTTTTTT.

V usage is TRBV7-8 and J usage is TRBJ1-2, with a tentative D call TRBD1 (5 bases). V was trimmed by 5 bases and J by 1 base, leaving 11 bases between them. Germline V gene sequence: CDR1 SGHVS, CDR2 FQNEAQ. The CDR3 is 14 residues long. CDR3: CASSAGRINYGYTF. CDR3 DNA sequence: TGTGCCAGCAGCGCGGGACGGATTAACTATGGCTACACCTTC.

The chain uses TRBV27 and TRBJ1-1; the D gene is possibly TRBD1 (6 bases). CDR3 length: 15 residues. Germline CDR1 and CDR2: MNHEY and SMNVEV (reference sequence). V lost 3 bases and J 6 bases, leaving 17 bases between the germline ends. The CDR3 here is CASSLGRGELAEAFF. CDR3 coding DNA: TGTGCCAGCAGTTTGGGTAGGGGGGAGCTAGCTGAAGCTTTCTTT.

The chain links TRBV7-8 to TRBJ1-2; 7 nucleotides align to TRBD1. CDR3 size: 14 residues. Per germline, CDR1 SGHVS and CDR2 FQNEAQ. The V segment lost 2 bases and the J segment 7 bases; nucleotides outside the gene matches: 7. CDR3 in DNA: TGTGCCAGCAGCTTACCGTTGGGGACAGCTGGCTACACCTTC. It translates to CASSLPLGTAGYTF.

The chain joins TRBV5-6 to TRBJ1-1; TRBD1 agrees at 7 bases. The CDR3 runs to 12 residues. V lost 0 bases and J lost 8; bases outside the gene matches: 1. The germline gives CDR1 SGHDT, CDR2 YYEEEE. In DNA, the CDR3 is TGTGCCAGCAGCTTGGGCAGGGGGGAAGCTTTCTTT. It yields the protein CASSLGRGEAFF. Looking up the rest from reference TRBV5-6 and TRBJ1-1 gives the full variable domain: DAGVTQSPTHLIKTRGQQVTLRCSPKSGHDTVSWYQQALGQGPQFIFQYYEEEERQRGNFPDRFSGHQFPNYSSELNVNALLLGDSALYLCASSLGRGEAFFGQGTRLTVV.

The CDR3: CASSPPPGVVYEQYF. CDR3 sequence (DNA): TGTGCCAGCAGCCCCCCACCAGGGGTGGTCTACGAGCAGTACTTC. The chain is built from TRBV11-2 and TRBJ2-7; weak D call: TRBD1 (6 bases). This CDR3 contains 15 residues. CDR1 and CDR2 from the germline V gene are SGHAT and FQNNGV. V gave up 5 bases and J gave up 3 bases, with 17 bases separating them. Complete variable domain (other parts from reference TRBV11-2 and TRBJ2-7): EAGVAQSPRYKIIEKRQSVAFWCNPISGHATLYWYQQILGQGPKLLIQFQNNGVVDDSQLPKDRFSAERLKGVDSTLKIQPAKLEDSAVYLCASSPPPGVVYEQYFGPGTRLTVT.

In its sample, this clone was seen once. V is TRBV9 and J is TRBJ1-1, with a possible D match to TRBD1 (5 bases). CDR1 and CDR2 (germline): SGDLS, YYNGEE. The CDR3 length is 14 residues. The V end lost 4 bases, the J end lost 1 base, and 11 bases lay between the germline ends. The CDR3 DNA reads as TGTGCCAGCAGCACCTCTGGGGCGAACACTGAAGCTTTCTTT. It is translated as CASSTSGANTEAFF.

This clone has only one observation. The chain carries TRBV12-3 or TRBV12-4 and TRBJ1-2, with D uncertain. With 6 bases removed from V and 6 bases from J, the gap between germline ends came to 11 bases. The CDR3 runs 12 residues. The CDR3 here is CASRRRADGYTF. DNA for the CDR3: TGTGCCAGCAGAAGAAGGGCGGATGGCTACACCTTC.

This chain connects TRBV4-3 to TRBJ2-3; D is undetermined. Trimming stripped 4 bases from V and 0 bases from J, with 11 bases between. The germline V gene has CDR1 LGHNA and CDR2 YSLEER. CDR3 size: 15 residues. Written as DNA, the CDR3 is TGCGCCAGCAGCCGAGAACACCGGAGCACAGATACGCAGTATTTT. It is translated as CASSREHRSTDTQYF.

This chain joins TRBV5-1 and TRBJ1-3; 7 bases line up with TRBD1. With 4 bases clipped from V and 4 bases from J, the junction kept 14 bases outside the gene matches. Germline V gene data show CDR1 as SGHRS and CDR2 as YFSETQ. The CDR3 loop spans 17 amino acids. This CDR3 reads CASSRLTGRPGGNTIYF. The CDR3 DNA reads as TGCGCCAGCAGCCGACTGACAGGGAGGCCAGGGGGAAACACCATATATTTT.

V usage is TRBV27 and J usage is TRBJ2-7; TRBD2 might be the D (5 bases). Germline loops: CDR1 MNHEY, CDR2 SMNVEV (reference sequence). V dropped 6 bases and J dropped 4 bases, with 13 bases sitting between them. The CDR3 length is 13 residues. The CDR3 DNA follows: TGTGCCAGCAGCCTAGCCGTACGATACGAGCAGTACTTC. It translates to CASSLAVRYEQYF.

The sample holds a few counts of this clone. The CDR3 region is CASSLGTGPAQPQHF. The CDR3 DNA follows: TGTGCCAGCAGCCTCGGGACAGGGCCCGCTCAGCCCCAGCATTTT. J is TRBJ1-5 and V is TRBV5-4; 9 bases map to TRBD1. J gave up 6 bases and V 4 bases, and 8 bases lay outside the gene matches. Per germline, CDR1 SGHNT and CDR2 YYREEE (reference sequence). The CDR3 totals 15 residues.

CDR3 residues: CSVEGDSGANVLTF. DNA for the CDR3: TGCAGCGTTGAGGGGGACTCTGGGGCCAACGTCCTGACTTTC. The rearrangement joins TRBV29-1 to TRBJ2-6, with D possibly called TRBD1 or TRBD2 (5 bases each). The germline V gene has CDR1 SQVTM and CDR2 ANQGSEA. Trimming left V 3 bases short and J 0 bases short, with 6 bases between. This CDR3 spans 14 amino acids.

A single count supports this clone. The V gene is TRBV12-3 or TRBV12-4, the J gene TRBJ2-7; 7 bases match TRBD1. This CDR3 has 13 amino acids. V was pared by 2 bases and J by 3 bases, with 1 base of the junction left unmatched. The DNA for the CDR3 is TGTGCCAGCAGTTTAAACAGGGGCTACGAGCAGTACTTC. Amino acids: CASSLNRGYEQYF.

The chain has TRBV7-9 and TRBJ1-1; D is ambiguous. This CDR3 has 14 residues. Trimming left V 2 bases short and J 4 bases short, with 11 bases between. Germline-derived CDR1 and CDR2 are SEHNR and FQNEAQ (reference sequence). As DNA, the CDR3 is TGTGCCAGCAGCTTAAGTGCGTTAACCACTGAAGCTTTCTTT. This gives the protein CASSLSALTTEAFF.

The V call is TRBV9, the J call TRBJ2-2; 8 bases agree with TRBD2. V shed 0 bases and J 4 bases; nucleotides not matched to a gene: 8. The CDR3 covers 17 residues. Germline V gives CDR1 SGDLS, CDR2 YYNGEE. The CDR3, as DNA: TGTGCCAGCAGCGTAGCTACGTCAGGACTAGCCACCGGGGAGCTGTTTTTT. Translated: CASSVATSGLATGELFF.

The J gene is TRBJ2-1, the V gene TRBV19; D gene ambiguous. CDR1 is LNHDA, CDR2 SQIVND, per germline (reference sequence). Trimming removed 3 bases at V and 0 bases at J, with 9 bases between. CDR3 length: 15 amino acids. The CDR3 here is CASSISLSSYNEQFF. The DNA for the CDR3 is TGTGCCAGTAGTATCAGTCTCAGCTCCTACAATGAGCAGTTCTTC.

The chain has TRBV5-8 and TRBJ2-1, with 7 bases lining up with TRBD1. This CDR3 spans 15 amino acids. From germline, CDR1 is SGHTS and CDR2 YDEGEE. J gave up 8 bases and V 4 bases, and 12 bases lay outside the gene matches. The CDR3 sequence is CASSQVGGPRDEQFF. As DNA, the CDR3 is TGTGCCAGCAGCCAGGTAGGGGGCCCCCGGGATGAGCAGTTCTTC.